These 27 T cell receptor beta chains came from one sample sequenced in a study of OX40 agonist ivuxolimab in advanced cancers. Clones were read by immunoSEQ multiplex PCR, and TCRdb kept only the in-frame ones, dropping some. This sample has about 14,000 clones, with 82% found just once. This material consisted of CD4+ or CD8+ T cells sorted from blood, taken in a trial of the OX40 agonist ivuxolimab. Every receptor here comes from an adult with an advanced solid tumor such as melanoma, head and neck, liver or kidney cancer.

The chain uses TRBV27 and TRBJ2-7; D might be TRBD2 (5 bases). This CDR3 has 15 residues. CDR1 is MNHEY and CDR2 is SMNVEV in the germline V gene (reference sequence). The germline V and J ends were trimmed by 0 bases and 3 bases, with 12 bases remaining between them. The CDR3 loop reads CASSLSRGIIYEQYF. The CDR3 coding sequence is TGTGCCAGCAGTTTATCGAGAGGGATAATCTACGAGCAGTACTTC.

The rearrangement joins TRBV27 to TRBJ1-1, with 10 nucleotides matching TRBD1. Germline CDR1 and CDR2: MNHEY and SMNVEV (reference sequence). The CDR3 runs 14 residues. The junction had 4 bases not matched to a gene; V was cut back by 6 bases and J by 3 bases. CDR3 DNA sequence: TGTGCCAGCAGCACGGGACAGGGGTACACTGAAGCTTTCTTT. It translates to CASSTGQGYTEAFF.

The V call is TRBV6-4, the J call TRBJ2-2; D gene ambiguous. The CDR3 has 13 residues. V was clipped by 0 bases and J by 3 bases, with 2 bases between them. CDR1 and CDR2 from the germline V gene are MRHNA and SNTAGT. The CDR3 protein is CASSDSDTGELFF. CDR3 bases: TGTGCCAGCAGTGACTCAGACACCGGGGAGCTGTTTTTT.

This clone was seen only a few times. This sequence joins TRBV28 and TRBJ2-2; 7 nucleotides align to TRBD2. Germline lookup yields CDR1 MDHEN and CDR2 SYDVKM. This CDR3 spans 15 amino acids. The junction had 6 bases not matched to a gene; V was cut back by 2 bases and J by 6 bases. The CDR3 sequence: CASSLRASGPGELFF. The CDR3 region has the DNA TGTGCCAGCAGTTTAAGGGCTAGCGGCCCCGGGGAGCTGTTTTTT.

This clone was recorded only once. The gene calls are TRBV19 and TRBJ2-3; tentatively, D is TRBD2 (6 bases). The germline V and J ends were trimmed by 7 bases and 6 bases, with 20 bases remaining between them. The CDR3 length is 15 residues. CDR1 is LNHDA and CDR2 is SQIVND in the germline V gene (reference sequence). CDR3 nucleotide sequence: TGTGCCAGTATGCGCGGGGCGTCAATCAAGGATACGCAGTATTTT. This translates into CASMRGASIKDTQYF.

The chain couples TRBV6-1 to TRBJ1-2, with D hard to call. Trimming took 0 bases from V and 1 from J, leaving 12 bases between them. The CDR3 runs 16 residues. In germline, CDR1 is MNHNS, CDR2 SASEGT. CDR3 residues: CASSEAGGRFNYGYTF. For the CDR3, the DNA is TGTGCCAGCAGTGAAGCAGGAGGGAGATTTAACTATGGCTACACCTTC.

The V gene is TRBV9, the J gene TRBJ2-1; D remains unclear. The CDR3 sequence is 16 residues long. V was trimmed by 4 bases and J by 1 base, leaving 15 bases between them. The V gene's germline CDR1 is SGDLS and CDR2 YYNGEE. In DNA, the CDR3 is TGTGCCAGCAGCCCACCGGGCGCTGGGTCCTACAATGAGCAGTTCTTC. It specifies CASSPPGAGSYNEQFF.

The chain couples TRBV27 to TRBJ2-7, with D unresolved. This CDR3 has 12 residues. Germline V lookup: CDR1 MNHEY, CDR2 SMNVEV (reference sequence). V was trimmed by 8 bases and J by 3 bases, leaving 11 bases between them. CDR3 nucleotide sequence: TGTGCCAGCTCTGCGGAGCACTACGAGCAGTACTTC. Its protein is CASSAEHYEQYF.

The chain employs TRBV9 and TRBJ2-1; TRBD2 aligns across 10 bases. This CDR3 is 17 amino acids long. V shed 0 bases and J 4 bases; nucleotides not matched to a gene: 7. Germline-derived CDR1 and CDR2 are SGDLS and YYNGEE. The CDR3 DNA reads TGTGCCAGCAGCGTAGAGGGAACTAGCGGGATGTACAATGAGCAGTTCTTC. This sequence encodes CASSVEGTSGMYNEQFF.

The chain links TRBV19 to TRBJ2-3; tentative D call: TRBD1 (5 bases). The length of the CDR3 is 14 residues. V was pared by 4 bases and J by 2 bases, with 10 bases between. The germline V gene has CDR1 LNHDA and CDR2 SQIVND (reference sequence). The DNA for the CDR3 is TGTGCCAGTAGTAACCGACAGAACACAGATACGCAGTATTTT. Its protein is CASSNRQNTDTQYF.

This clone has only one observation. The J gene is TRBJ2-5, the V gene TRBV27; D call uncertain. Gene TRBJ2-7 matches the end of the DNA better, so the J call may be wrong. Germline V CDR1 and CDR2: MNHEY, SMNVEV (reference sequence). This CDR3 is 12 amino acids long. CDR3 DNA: TGTGCCAGCAGTCCCCCGTCCTACGAGCAGTACTTC. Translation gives CASSPPSYEQYF.

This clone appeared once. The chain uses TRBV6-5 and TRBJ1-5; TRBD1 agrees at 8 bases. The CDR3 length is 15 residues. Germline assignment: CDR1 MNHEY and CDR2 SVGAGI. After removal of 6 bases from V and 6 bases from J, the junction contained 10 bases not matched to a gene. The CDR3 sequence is CASSLRTGPGQPQHF. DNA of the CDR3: TGTGCCAGCAGCTTAAGGACAGGGCCAGGTCAGCCCCAGCATTTT.

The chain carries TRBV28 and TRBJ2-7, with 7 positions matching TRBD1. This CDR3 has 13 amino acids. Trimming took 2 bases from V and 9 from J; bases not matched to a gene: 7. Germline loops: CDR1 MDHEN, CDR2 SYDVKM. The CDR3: CASSLVTEGAQYF. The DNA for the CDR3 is TGTGCCAGCAGTTTAGTGACAGAGGGGGCGCAGTACTTC.

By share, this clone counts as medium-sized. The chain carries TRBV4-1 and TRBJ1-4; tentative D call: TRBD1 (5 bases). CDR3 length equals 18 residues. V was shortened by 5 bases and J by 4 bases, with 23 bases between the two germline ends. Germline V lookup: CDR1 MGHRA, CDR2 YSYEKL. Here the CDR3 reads CASSTRQPFWVNNEKLFF. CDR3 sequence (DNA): TGCGCCAGCAGCACCCGACAGCCCTTCTGGGTAAATAATGAAAAACTGTTTTTT.

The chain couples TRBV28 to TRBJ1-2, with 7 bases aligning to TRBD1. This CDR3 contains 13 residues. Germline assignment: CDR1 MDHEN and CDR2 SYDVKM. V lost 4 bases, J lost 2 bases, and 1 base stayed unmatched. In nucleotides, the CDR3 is TGTGCCAGCAGTTGGGACAGAAACTATGGCTACACCTTC. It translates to CASSWDRNYGYTF.

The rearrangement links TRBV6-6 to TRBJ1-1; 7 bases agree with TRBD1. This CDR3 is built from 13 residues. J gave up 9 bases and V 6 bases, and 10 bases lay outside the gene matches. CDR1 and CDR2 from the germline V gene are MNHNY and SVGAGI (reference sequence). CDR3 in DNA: TGTGCCAGCAGCCAAACAGGGGCCAAACAAGCTTTCTTT. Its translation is CASSQTGAKQAFF.

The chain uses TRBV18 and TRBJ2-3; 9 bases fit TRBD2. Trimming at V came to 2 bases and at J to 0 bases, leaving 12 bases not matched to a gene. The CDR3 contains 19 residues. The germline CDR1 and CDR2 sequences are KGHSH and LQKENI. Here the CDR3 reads CASSPLVAGEDFSTDTQYF. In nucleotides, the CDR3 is TGTGCCAGCTCACCATTGGTAGCGGGGGAAGACTTTAGCACAGATACGCAGTATTTT.

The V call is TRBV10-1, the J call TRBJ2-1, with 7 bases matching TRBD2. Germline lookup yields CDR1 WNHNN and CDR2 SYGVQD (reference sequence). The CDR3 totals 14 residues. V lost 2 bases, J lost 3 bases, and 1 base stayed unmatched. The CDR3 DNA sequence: TGCGCCAGCAGTGAGACTAGCGTCTACAATGAGCAGTTCTTC. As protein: CASSETSVYNEQFF.

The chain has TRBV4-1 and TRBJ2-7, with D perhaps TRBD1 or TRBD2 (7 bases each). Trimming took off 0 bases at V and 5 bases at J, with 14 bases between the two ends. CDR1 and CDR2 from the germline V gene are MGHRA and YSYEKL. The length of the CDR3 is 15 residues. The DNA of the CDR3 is TGCGCCAGCAGCCAAGAGAGGACAGGACTAGACGAGCAGTACTTC. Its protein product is CASSQERTGLDEQYF.

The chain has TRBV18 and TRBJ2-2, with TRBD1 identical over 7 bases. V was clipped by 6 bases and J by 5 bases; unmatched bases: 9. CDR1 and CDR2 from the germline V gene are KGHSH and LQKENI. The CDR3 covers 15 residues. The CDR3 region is CASSRQGEGTGELFF. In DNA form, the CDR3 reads TGTGCCAGCTCCCGACAGGGCGAAGGGACCGGGGAGCTGTTTTTT.

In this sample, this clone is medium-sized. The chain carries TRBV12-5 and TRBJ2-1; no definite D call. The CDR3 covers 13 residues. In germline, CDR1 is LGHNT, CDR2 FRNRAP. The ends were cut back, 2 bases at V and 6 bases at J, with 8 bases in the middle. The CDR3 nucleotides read TGTGCTAGTGGTTTGTTTACCTCCAATGAGCAGTTCTTC. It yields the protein CASGLFTSNEQFF.

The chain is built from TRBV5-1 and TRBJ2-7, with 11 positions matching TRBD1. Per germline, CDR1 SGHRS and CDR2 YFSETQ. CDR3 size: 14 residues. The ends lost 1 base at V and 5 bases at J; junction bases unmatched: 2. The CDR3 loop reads CASSLWTGGDEQYF. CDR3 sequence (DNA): TGCGCCAGCAGCTTGTGGACAGGGGGCGACGAGCAGTACTTC.

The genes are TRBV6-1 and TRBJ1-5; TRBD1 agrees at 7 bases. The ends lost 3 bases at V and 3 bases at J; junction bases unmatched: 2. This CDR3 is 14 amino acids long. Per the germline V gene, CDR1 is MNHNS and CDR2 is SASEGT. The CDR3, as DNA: TGTGCCAGCAGTGAGACAGGGTTCAATCAGCCCCAGCATTTT. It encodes CASSETGFNQPQHF.

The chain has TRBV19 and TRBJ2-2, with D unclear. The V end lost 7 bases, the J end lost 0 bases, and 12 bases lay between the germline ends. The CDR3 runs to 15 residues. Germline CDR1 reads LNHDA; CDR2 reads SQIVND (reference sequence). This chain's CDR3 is CASKIEPSNTGELFF. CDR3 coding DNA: TGTGCCAGTAAAATTGAGCCCTCGAACACCGGGGAGCTGTTTTTT.

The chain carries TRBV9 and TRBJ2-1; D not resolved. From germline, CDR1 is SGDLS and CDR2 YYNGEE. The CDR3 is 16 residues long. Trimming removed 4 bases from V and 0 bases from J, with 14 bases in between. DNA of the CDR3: TGTGCCAGCAGCTCGACACCTACCCGCTCCTACAATGAGCAGTTCTTC. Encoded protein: CASSSTPTRSYNEQFF.

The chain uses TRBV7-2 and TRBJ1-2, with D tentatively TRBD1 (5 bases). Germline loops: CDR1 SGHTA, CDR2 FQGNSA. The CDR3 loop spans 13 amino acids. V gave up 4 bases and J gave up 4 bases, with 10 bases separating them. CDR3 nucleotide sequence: TGTGCCAGCAGCTCGGGACCCCTCTATGGCTACACCTTC. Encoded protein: CASSSGPLYGYTF.

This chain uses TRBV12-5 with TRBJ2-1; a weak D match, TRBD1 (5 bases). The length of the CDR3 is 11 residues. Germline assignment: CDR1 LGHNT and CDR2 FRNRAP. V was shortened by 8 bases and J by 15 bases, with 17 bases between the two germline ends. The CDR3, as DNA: TGTGCTAGTCAAACAGTGGGCACAGGGTTCTTC. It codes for CASQTVGTGFF. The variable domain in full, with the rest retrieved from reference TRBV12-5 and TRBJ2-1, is DARVTQTPRHKVTEMGQEVTMRCQPILGHNTVFWYRQTMMQGLELLAYFRNRAPLDDSGMPKDRFSAEMPDATLATLKIQPSEPRDSAVYFCASQTVGTGFFGPGTRLTVL.